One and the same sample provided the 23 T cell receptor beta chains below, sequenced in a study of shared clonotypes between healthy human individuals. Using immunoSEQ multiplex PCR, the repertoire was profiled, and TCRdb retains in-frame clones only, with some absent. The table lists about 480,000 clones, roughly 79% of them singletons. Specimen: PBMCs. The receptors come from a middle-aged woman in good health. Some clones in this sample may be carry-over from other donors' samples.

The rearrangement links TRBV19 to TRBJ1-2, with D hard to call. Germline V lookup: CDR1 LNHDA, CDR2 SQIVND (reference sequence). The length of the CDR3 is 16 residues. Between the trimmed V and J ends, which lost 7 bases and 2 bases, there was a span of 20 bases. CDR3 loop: CASTHPRATGNYGYTF. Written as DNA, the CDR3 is TGTGCCAGTACCCATCCCCGGGCAACGGGGAACTATGGCTACACCTTC.

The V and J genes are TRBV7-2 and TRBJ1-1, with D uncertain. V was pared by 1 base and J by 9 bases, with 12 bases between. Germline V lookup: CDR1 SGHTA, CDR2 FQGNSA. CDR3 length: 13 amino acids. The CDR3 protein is CASSLEGGRQAFF. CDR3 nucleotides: TGTGCCAGCAGCTTAGAGGGTGGCAGGCAAGCTTTCTTT.

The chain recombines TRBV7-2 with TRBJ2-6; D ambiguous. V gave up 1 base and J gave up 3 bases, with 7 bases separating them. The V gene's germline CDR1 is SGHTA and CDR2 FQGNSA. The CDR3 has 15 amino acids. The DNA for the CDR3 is TGTGCCAGCAGCTTAGGGCTATTTGGGGCCAACGTCCTGACTTTC. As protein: CASSLGLFGANVLTF.

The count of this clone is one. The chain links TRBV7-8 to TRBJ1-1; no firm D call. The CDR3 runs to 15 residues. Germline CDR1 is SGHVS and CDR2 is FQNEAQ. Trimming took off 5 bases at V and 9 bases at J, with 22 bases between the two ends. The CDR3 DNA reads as TGTGCCAGCAGCCACTTCGGAGTCCCTCTTGCGAAAGCTTTCTTT. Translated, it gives CASSHFGVPLAKAFF. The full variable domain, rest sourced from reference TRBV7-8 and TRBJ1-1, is GAGVSQSPRYKVAKRGQDVALRCDPISGHVSLFWYQQALGQGPEFLTYFQNEAQLDKSGLPSDRFFAERPEGSVSTLKIQRTQQEDSAVYLCASSHFGVPLAKAFFGQGTRLTVV.

CDR3 loop: CAWGVDGNQPQHF. The CDR3 region has the DNA TGTGCCTGGGGGGTTGACGGCAATCAGCCCCAGCATTTT. The chain combines TRBV30 with TRBJ1-5; no reliable D call. This CDR3 region has 13 residues. Germline CDR1 is GTSNPN and CDR2 is SVGIG (reference sequence). Trimming removed 5 bases from V and 2 bases from J, with 10 bases in between.

The CDR3 loop reads CASSLGRGGAVYGYTF. For the CDR3, the DNA is TGTGCCAGCAGCTTAGGAAGAGGGGGCGCCGTCTATGGCTACACCTTC. The J gene is TRBJ1-2, the V gene TRBV7-9; 7 bases agree with TRBD1. V was pared by 1 base and J by 4 bases, with 9 bases of the junction left unmatched. The CDR3 contains 16 residues. Germline CDR1 reads SEHNR; CDR2 reads FQNEAQ (reference sequence).

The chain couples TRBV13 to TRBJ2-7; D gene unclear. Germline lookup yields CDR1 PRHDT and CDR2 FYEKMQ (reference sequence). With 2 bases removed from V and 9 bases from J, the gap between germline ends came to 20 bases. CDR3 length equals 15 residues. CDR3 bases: TGTGCCAGCAGCTTATCGACAAAAACCTACGAAGTGCAGTACTTC. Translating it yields CASSLSTKTYEVQYF.

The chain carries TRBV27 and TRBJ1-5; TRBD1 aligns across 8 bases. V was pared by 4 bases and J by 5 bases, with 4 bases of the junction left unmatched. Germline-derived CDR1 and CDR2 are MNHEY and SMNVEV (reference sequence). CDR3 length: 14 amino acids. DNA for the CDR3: TGTGCCAGCAGTTCTTACAGGGGGGATCAGCCCCAGCATTTT. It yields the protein CASSSYRGDQPQHF.

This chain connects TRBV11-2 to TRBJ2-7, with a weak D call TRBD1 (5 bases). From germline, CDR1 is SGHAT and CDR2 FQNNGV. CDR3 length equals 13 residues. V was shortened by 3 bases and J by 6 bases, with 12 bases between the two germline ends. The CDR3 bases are TGTGCCAGCAGCTTTCAGGGTTCAGGCGAGCAGTACTTC. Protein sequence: CASSFQGSGEQYF.

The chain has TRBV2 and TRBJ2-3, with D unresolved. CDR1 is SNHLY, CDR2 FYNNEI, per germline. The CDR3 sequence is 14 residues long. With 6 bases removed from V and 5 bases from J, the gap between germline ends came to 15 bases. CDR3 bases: TGTGCCAGCAGGGTCGATAGTTCAGGAGATACGCAGTATTTT. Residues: CASRVDSSGDTQYF.

The CDR3 nucleotides read TGCGCCAGCAGCGGGACAGTCTCTGGGGCCAACGTCCTGACTTTC. The encoded protein is CASSGTVSGANVLTF. The chain joins TRBV5-1 to TRBJ2-6; 7 bases are shared with TRBD1. The ends lost 4 bases at V and 0 bases at J; junction bases unmatched: 1. The V gene's germline CDR1 is SGHRS and CDR2 YFSETQ. The CDR3 runs to 15 residues.

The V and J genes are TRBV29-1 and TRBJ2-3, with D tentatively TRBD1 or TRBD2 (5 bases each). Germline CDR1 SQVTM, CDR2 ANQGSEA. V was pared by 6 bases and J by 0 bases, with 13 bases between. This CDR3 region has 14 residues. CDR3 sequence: CSVEETASTDTQYF. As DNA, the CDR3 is TGCAGCGTGGAGGAGACAGCGAGCACAGATACGCAGTATTTT.

CDR3 in DNA: TGTGCCATCAGTGAGGGGCCATATGGCTACACCTTC. Residues: CAISEGPYGYTF. This rearrangement joins TRBV10-3 to TRBJ1-2; D call uncertain. This CDR3 is built from 12 residues. The V end lost 2 bases, the J end lost 5 bases, and 6 bases lay between the germline ends. CDR1 and CDR2 from the germline V gene are ENHRY and SYGVKD.

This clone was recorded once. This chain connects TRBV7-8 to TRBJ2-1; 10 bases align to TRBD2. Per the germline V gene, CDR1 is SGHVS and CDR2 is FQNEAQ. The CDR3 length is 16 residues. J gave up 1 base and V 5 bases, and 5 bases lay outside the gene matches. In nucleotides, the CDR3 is TGTGCCAGCAGCCCCCGGACTAGCGGATCCTACAATGAGCAGTTCTTC. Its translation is CASSPRTSGSYNEQFF.

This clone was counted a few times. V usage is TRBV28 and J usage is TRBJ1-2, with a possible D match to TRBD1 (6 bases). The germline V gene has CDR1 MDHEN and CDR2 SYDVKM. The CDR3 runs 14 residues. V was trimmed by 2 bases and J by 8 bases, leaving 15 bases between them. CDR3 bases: TGTGCCAGCAGTTTAGTCGGGGGCCCGGAGGGCTACACCTTC. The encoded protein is CASSLVGGPEGYTF.

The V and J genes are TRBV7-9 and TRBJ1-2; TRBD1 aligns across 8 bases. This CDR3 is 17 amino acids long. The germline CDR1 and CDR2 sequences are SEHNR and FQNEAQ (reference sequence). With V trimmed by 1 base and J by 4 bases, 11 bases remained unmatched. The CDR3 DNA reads TGTGCCAGCAGCTTAGGGACCGGGACAGGATCTGCCTATGGCTACACCTTC. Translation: CASSLGTGTGSAYGYTF.

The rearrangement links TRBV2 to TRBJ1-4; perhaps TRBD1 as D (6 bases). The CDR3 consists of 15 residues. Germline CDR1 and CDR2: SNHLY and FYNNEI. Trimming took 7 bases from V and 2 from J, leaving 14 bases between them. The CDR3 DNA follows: TGTGCCAGCAATCCTACAGGGTGGACTAATGAAAAACTGTTTTTT. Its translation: CASNPTGWTNEKLFF.

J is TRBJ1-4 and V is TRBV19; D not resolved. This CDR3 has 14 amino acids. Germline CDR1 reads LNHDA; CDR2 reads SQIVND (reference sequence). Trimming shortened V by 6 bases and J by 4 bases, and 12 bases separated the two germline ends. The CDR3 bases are TGTGCCAGTAGCCGGTTCGGGGATAATGAAAAACTGTTTTTT. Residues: CASSRFGDNEKLFF.

Here the CDR3 reads CASSLNRAGETQYF. CDR3 sequence (DNA): TGTGCCAGCAGCCTCAACAGGGCCGGAGAGACCCAGTACTTC. The gene calls are TRBV27 and TRBJ2-5, with TRBD1 as a possible D gene (6 bases). This CDR3 region has 14 residues. V lost 6 bases and J lost 4, with 15 bases in between. CDR1 is MNHEY and CDR2 is SMNVEV in the germline V gene (reference sequence).

The CDR3 DNA sequence: TGTGCCAGCAGCCCCCAGATGGGGGGCCTTAGTTATCCCTACGAGCAGTACTTC. It translates to CASSPQMGGLSYPYEQYF. The V and J genes are TRBV7-9 and TRBJ2-7; either TRBD1 or TRBD2 may supply D (6 bases each). Trimming took off 5 bases at V and 2 bases at J, with 25 bases between the two ends. This CDR3 contains 18 residues. CDR1 SEHNR and CDR2 FQNEAQ come from the germline V gene (reference sequence).

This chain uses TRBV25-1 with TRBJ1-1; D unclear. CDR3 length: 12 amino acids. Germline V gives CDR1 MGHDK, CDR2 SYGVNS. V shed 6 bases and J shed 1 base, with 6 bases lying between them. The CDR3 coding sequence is TGTGCCAGCAGGGACCCGAACACTGAAGCTTTCTTT. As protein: CASRDPNTEAFF.

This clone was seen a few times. This chain's CDR3 is CASSRQGARSPLHF. The CDR3, as DNA: TGTGCCAGCAGTCGACAGGGGGCACGGTCACCCCTCCACTTT. The chain carries TRBV28 and TRBJ1-6, with 10 bases that match TRBD1. V was pared by 5 bases and J by 10 bases, with 5 bases of the junction left unmatched. Germline CDR1 MDHEN, CDR2 SYDVKM. This CDR3 has 14 amino acids.

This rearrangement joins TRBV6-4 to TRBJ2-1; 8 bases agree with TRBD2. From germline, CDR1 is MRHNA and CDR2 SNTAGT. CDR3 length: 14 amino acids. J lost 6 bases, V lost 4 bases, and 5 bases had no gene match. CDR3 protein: CASSVTSALNEQFF. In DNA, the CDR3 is TGTGCCAGCAGTGTGACTAGCGCACTCAATGAGCAGTTCTTC.